These 2 T cell receptor beta chains share one sample of origin, sequenced in a study of blood T cell repertoires in COVID-19 (dated by TCRdb to the early 2020s). The library came from the immunoSEQ multiplex PCR assay. TCRdb re-hosts the immuneACCESS table, in-frame sequences only. Its copies lack some clones; in the studies checked, an unresolved V gene accounts for under half of them, and the cause for the rest is not known. In all, the sample holds about 210,000 clones, and just under 85% of those were seen once. The ten biggest clones cover approximately 8.1% of the sample. The sequenced sample was peripheral blood. These receptors all stem from a woman between 50 and 59 years old with active or convalescent COVID-19.

The chain links TRBV29-1 to TRBJ1-2; D unclear. This CDR3 is 13 amino acids long. CDR1 SQVTM and CDR2 ANQGSEA come from the germline V gene. Trimming left V 3 bases short and J 3 bases short, with 11 bases between. Here the CDR3 reads CSVEEVDYYGYTF. CDR3 nucleotide sequence: TGCAGCGTTGAGGAGGTCGATTACTATGGCTACACCTTC.

The rearrangement uses TRBV10-2 and TRBJ2-7; 8 bases are shared with TRBD2. Per germline, CDR1 WSHSY and CDR2 SAAADI. CDR3 length equals 15 residues. Trimming cost V 8 bases and J 6 bases; bases outside gene matches: 15. The CDR3 protein is CASGEGAGGYSEQYF. The CDR3 coding sequence is TGCGCCAGCGGGGAAGGGGCGGGAGGATACAGCGAGCAGTACTTC.